The 31 T cell receptor beta chains reported below all come from one sample, sequenced in a study of breast tumors, draining lymph nodes, adjacent tissues. In TCRdb, the multiplex PCR reads were re-called with MiXCR into one record per CDR3 protein. The sample contains 150,000 to 250,000 distinct CDR3 sequences, 25% to 40% of which appear only once. Samples came from axillary lymph nodes draining the breast cancer. Sequencing was carried out using axillary lymph node tissue. All receptors derive from a female donor with breast cancer. Some clones in this sample may be carry-over from other donors' samples.

This clonotype occurred many times. The chain recombines TRBV19 with TRBJ2-3, with D unclear. V lost 5 bases and J 0 bases, leaving 6 bases between the germline ends. This CDR3 region has 13 residues. Germline lookup yields CDR1 LNHDA and CDR2 SQIVND (reference sequence). The CDR3 sequence: CASSSYSTDTQYF. CDR3 nucleotides: TGTGCCAGTAGTTCCTATAGCACAGATACGCAGTATTTT.

With respect to this clonotype: An end of the junction differs from the germline gene, which may be a read error. CDR3 in DNA: TGTGCCAGCAGCTACCACAGGGGGCTCTCTGGAAACACGATATATTTT. Amino acids: CASSYHRGLSGNTIYF. V gene TRBV13 combines with J gene TRBJ1-3; 9 positions agree with TRBD1. The CDR3 sequence is 16 residues long. Germline loops: CDR1 PRHDT, CDR2 FYEKMQ (reference sequence).

This clonotype was detected ten times or more. The chain employs TRBV10-3 and TRBJ2-1; D could derive from TRBD1 or TRBD2 (5 bases each). Germline CDR1 ENHRY, CDR2 SYGVKD. Trimming took off 3 bases at V and 3 bases at J, with 18 bases between the two ends. CDR3 size: 17 residues. This chain's CDR3 is CAISDPNRGRDYNEQFF. DNA of the CDR3: TGTGCCATCAGTGACCCTAATCGGGGCAGGGACTACAATGAGCAGTTCTTC.

This clonotype came up many times. The chain has TRBV15 and TRBJ2-3; D is unresolved. Trimming cost V 5 bases and J 7 bases, with 10 bases left between them. Germline CDR1 is LNHNV and CDR2 is YYDKDF (reference sequence). The CDR3 runs 12 residues. The CDR3 here is CATSPSKHTQYF. The DNA for the CDR3 is TGTGCCACCAGCCCCTCCAAGCATACGCAGTATTTT.

The table lists this clonotype with many counts. This sequence joins TRBV11-3 and TRBJ2-7; TRBD2 matches at 10 bases. Germline CDR1 reads SGHNT; CDR2 reads YENEEA. With V trimmed by 0 bases and J by 0 bases, 5 bases remained unmatched. The CDR3 runs 17 residues. The CDR3 DNA follows: TGTGCCAGCAGCTTAGAACTAGCGGGACCGCCCTCCTACGAGCAGTACTTC. This gives the protein CASSLELAGPPSYEQYF.

The rearrangement uses TRBV14 and TRBJ2-2, with 13 positions matching TRBD2. The germline V gene has CDR1 SGHDN and CDR2 FVKESK. This CDR3 spans 18 amino acids. The trim removed 0 bases at V and 8 bases at J, leaving 9 bases unmatched. CDR3 coding DNA: TGTGCCAGCAGCCAAGATCTTAGACTAGCGGGAGGAAGAGGGGAGCTGTTTTTT. Its protein product is CASSQDLRLAGGRGELFF.

Turning to this clonotype: At one end, the junction sequence differs from germline, possibly due to a read error. The V gene is TRBV2, the J gene TRBJ1-2, with 12 bases fitting TRBD1. In germline, CDR1 is SNHLY, CDR2 FYNNEI. The CDR3 extends over 15 amino acids. The CDR3 loop reads CASSLLGQGAYGYPF. CDR3 DNA: TGTGCCAGCAGCTTGCTGGGACAGGGGGCGTATGGCTACCCCTTC.

In its sample, this clonotype was seen many times. CDR3 DNA sequence: TGCAGTGCTTACTCCCGGGACACCCCCTACGAGCAGTACTTC. This encodes CSAYSRDTPYEQYF. The chain employs TRBV20-1 and TRBJ2-7; D is perhaps TRBD1 (6 bases). Looked up from germline, CDR1 is DFQATT and CDR2 is SNEGSKA (reference sequence). The CDR3 extends over 14 amino acids. Trimming stripped 5 bases from V and 2 bases from J, with 16 bases between.

This clonotype was observed a few times. At one end, the junction sequence differs from germline, possibly due to a read error. J is TRBJ2-5 and V is TRBV5-1; no clear D. The CDR3 runs 12 residues. Germline V gives CDR1 SGHRS, CDR2 YFSETQ. The CDR3 loop reads CASSRSQETHYF. DNA of the CDR3: TGCGCCAGCAGCCGTTCACAAGAGACCCACTACTTC. Full variable domain (rest looked up from reference TRBV5-1 and TRBJ2-5): KAGVTQTPRYLIKTRGQQVTLSCSPISGHRSVSWYQQTPGQGLQFLFEYFSETQRNKGNFPGRFSGRQFSNSRSEMNVSTLELGDSALYLCASSRSQETHYFGPGTRLLVL.

The sample holds many counts of this clonotype. V is TRBV28 and J is TRBJ1-2; 8 bases align to TRBD1. CDR3 length: 15 amino acids. The germline gives CDR1 MDHEN, CDR2 SYDVKM. With 5 bases clipped from V and 4 bases from J, the junction kept 9 bases outside the gene matches. In DNA, the CDR3 is TGTGCCAGCAGTGAAAGGGACAGGCACCTCTATGGCTACACCTTC. It encodes CASSERDRHLYGYTF.

To note about this clonotype: Without the conserved terminal phenylalanine or tryptophan, this CDR3 likely stems from a read error. It is unclear where the CDR3 begins or ends on the DNA, so no DNA is shown, and the CDR3 is as TCRdb lists it. The chain links TRBV5-1 to TRBJ1-6. Germline CDR1 reads SGHRS; CDR2 reads YFSETQ. A total of 9 residues make up the CDR3, ends included. The CDR3 sequence is CASSSGTTS.

Ten or more counts support this clonotype. V gene TRBV9 combines with J gene TRBJ2-5; 8 bases map to TRBD1. Looked up from germline, CDR1 is SGDLS and CDR2 is YYNGEE. There are 15 residues in the CDR3. V was pared by 0 bases and J by 5 bases, with 6 bases of the junction left unmatched. Here the CDR3 DNA reads TGTGCCAGCAGCGTAGTGCCAGGGGGCGCGGAGACCCAGTACTTC. Amino acids: CASSVVPGGAETQYF.

The genes are TRBV3-1 and TRBJ2-1; 12 nucleotides agree with TRBD2. Germline V gene data show CDR1 as LGHDT and CDR2 as YNNKEL (reference sequence). The trim removed 11 bases at V and 9 bases at J, leaving 17 bases unmatched. The length of the CDR3 is 16 residues. The CDR3 protein is CACAPLTSGGRLEQFF. CDR3 DNA: TGTGCCTGCGCTCCTCTGACTAGCGGGGGTAGGCTTGAGCAGTTCTTC.

This clonotype was picked up many times. The V call is TRBV7-6, the J call TRBJ2-1, with TRBD2 identical over 9 bases. The CDR3 runs 15 residues. Germline V gene sequence: CDR1 SGHVS, CDR2 FNYEAQ. Germline trimming cut 0 bases from V and 8 bases from J; bases unmatched to any gene: 5. The CDR3 region has the DNA TGTGCCAGCAGCTTAGCTAGCGGGAGTAATTATGAGCAGTTCTTC. Its translation is CASSLASGSNYEQFF.

This clonotype has ten or more counts. The junction departs from germline at one end; a sequencing error may be responsible. The chain combines TRBV6-1 with TRBJ1-6, with 8 bases aligning to TRBD1. Germline assignment: CDR1 MNHNS and CDR2 SASEGT. This CDR3 contains 13 residues. The CDR3 nucleotides read TGCCTTGTTGGACAGGGACATAATTCACCCCTCCACTTT. Translation gives CLVGQGHNSPLHF.

Note on this clonotype: Since a much larger clone is just one base distant, this may be a read error. The genes are TRBV10-3 and TRBJ2-7; unclear D gene. Germline lookup yields CDR1 ENHRY and CDR2 SYGVKD. The length of the CDR3 is 13 residues. CDR3 coding DNA: TGTGCCACCAGTGGGCTGGGGTTCGGCGAGCAGTACTTC. Translation: CATSGLGFGEQYF.

This clonotype was counted at least ten times. The chain carries TRBV20-1 and TRBJ2-7; the match to TRBD2 covers 11 bases. This CDR3 is built from 18 residues. CDR1 is DFQATT and CDR2 is SNEGSKA in the germline V gene (reference sequence). With 5 bases clipped from V and 4 bases from J, the junction kept 19 bases outside the gene matches. Here the CDR3 reads CSAPPSWTGTSGSYEQYF. The CDR3 DNA reads TGCAGTGCTCCCCCTTCGTGGACAGGGACTAGCGGATCATACGAGCAGTACTTC.

Comment on this clonotype: Here the CDR3 omits its conserved ending phenylalanine or tryptophan, so a read error is the likely source. Because the CDR3's place on the DNA is in doubt, the DNA is left out and the CDR3 is given as listed by TCRdb. The chain recombines TRBV2 with TRBJ2-7; the table's D call TRBD1 went unverified against the DNA. CDR1 is SNHLY, CDR2 FYNNEI, per germline. The CDR3 comprises 14 residues, both ends counted. The CDR3 sequence: CASSESYGTYEQCS.

This clonotype was counted at least ten times. J is TRBJ2-1 and V is TRBV11-2, with 7 bases fitting TRBD2. The germline gives CDR1 SGHAT, CDR2 FQNNGV. The CDR3 is 16 amino acids. J lost 7 bases, V lost 4 bases, and 13 bases had no gene match. This chain's CDR3 is CASSYGPAGPKNEQFF. CDR3 nucleotide sequence: TGTGCCAGCAGCTATGGCCCAGCGGGGCCTAAGAATGAGCAGTTCTTC.

This clonotype has at least ten counts. The J gene is TRBJ2-7, the V gene TRBV6-6, with D hard to call. Trimming stripped 5 bases from V and 6 bases from J, with 11 bases between. The CDR3 sequence is 12 residues long. Germline V lookup: CDR1 MNHNY, CDR2 SVGAGI (reference sequence). The CDR3 region is CASSSGFGEQYF. The CDR3 DNA follows: TGTGCCAGCAGTAGTGGGTTTGGCGAGCAGTACTTC.

For this clonotype: A read error is possible here, since a much larger clone lies one base away. The genes are TRBV30 and TRBJ1-4; D not resolved. V lost 3 bases to trimming and J lost 7 bases, with 15 bases between them. Germline lookup yields CDR1 GTSNPN and CDR2 SVGIG (reference sequence). The CDR3 length is 14 residues. The CDR3 nucleotides are TGTGCCTGGAGCGACCGCCCGAGCCTTGAAAAACTGTTTTTT. This codes for CAWSDRPSLEKLFF.

There are a few counts of this clonotype. The rearrangement links TRBV18 to TRBJ2-1; no reliable D call. V lost 1 base, J lost 0 bases, and 7 bases lay in between. Germline CDR1 reads KGHSH; CDR2 reads LQKENI. The CDR3 runs to 15 residues. CDR3 amino acids: CASSPRSSSYNEQFF. In nucleotides, the CDR3 is TGTGCCAGCTCACCACGGAGTAGCTCCTACAATGAGCAGTTCTTC.

V and J are TRBV7-2 and TRBJ2-3, with 12 bases matching TRBD2. Germline V gene lookup returns CDR1 SGHTA and CDR2 FQGNSA. The CDR3 has 18 residues. V lost 2 bases and J lost 6; bases outside the gene matches: 12. Written as DNA, the CDR3 is TGTACCAGCAGCTTACCCGAGGCTAGCGGGAGGGCCGGGGATACGCAGTATTTT. It specifies CTSSLPEASGRAGDTQYF.

The V call is TRBV20-1, the J call TRBJ1-6; the D gene is possibly TRBD1 (6 bases). The germline CDR1 and CDR2 sequences are DFQATT and SNEGSKA (reference sequence). CDR3 size: 13 residues. Trimming removed 5 bases from V and 4 bases from J, with 9 bases in between. CDR3 sequence reads: CSALGGYNSPLHF. The CDR3, as DNA: TGCAGTGCTCTAGGGGGATATAATTCACCCCTCCACTTT.

At least ten counts were recorded for this clonotype. The chain combines TRBV5-1 with TRBJ2-7, with 8 bases that match TRBD2. Losses at the gene ends were 2 bases for V and 7 bases for J; bases not matched to a gene: 14. The CDR3 is 16 amino acids. Germline V gene lookup returns CDR1 SGHRS and CDR2 YFSETQ. This CDR3 reads CASSFSQRAGEGEQYF. CDR3 bases: TGCGCCAGCAGCTTCTCGCAGCGAGCGGGAGAGGGTGAGCAGTACTTC. The complete variable domain, with remaining parts taken from reference TRBV5-1 and TRBJ2-7, reads KAGVTQTPRYLIKTRGQQVTLSCSPISGHRSVSWYQQTPGQGLQFLFEYFSETQRNKGNFPGRFSGRQFSNSRSEMNVSTLELGDSALYLCASSFSQRAGEGEQYFGPGTRLTVT.

With regard to this clonotype: It is likely a read error, because the conserved phenylalanine at the end of the CDR3 is missing. V gene TRBV5-6 combines with J gene TRBJ2-5; D call uncertain. V lost 4 bases and J 5 bases, leaving 18 bases between the germline ends. CDR1 SGHDT and CDR2 YYEEEE come from the germline V gene. There are 15 residues in the CDR3. The CDR3 DNA is TGTGCCAGCAGCGCATCCGGCCCCGTGGGGGAGACCCAGTACGTC. Residues: CASSASGPVGETQYV.

This clonotype was recorded many times. The chain joins TRBV2 to TRBJ2-3; perhaps TRBD2 as D (8 bases). V was cut by 7 bases and J by 5 bases, with 16 bases left in between. CDR3 length equals 14 residues. Germline CDR1 is SNHLY and CDR2 is FYNNEI. CDR3 amino acids: CASKRGLAGDTQYF. CDR3 nucleotide sequence: TGTGCCAGCAAGAGGGGGCTAGCGGGAGATACGCAGTATTTT.

This chain links TRBV15 with TRBJ1-1; 7 nucleotides match TRBD1. From germline, CDR1 is LNHNV and CDR2 YYDKDF (reference sequence). V trimming: 0 bases; J trimming: 3 bases; junction bases outside the gene matches: 7. The CDR3 is 16 residues long. The CDR3 loop reads CATSRDRAGGYTEAFF. As DNA, the CDR3 is TGTGCCACCAGCAGAGATCGGGCAGGGGGGTACACTGAAGCTTTCTTT.

About this clonotype itself: The conserved phenylalanine or tryptophan is not found at the CDR3 terminus, so this likely reflects a read error. The genes are TRBV18 and TRBJ1-6, with D unclear. There are 14 residues in the CDR3. In germline, CDR1 is KGHSH, CDR2 LQKENI. Trimming cost V 4 bases and J 9 bases, with 13 bases left between them. For the CDR3, the DNA is TGTGCCAGCTCACTTGCTGGGAGTAGTTCACCCCTCCACTCT. Translated, it gives CASSLAGSSSPLHS.

This clonotype appeared many times. The chain is built from TRBV20-1 and TRBJ2-3; TRBD2 aligns across 11 bases. The CDR3 sequence is 14 residues long. V was clipped by 4 bases and J by 3 bases; unmatched bases: 3. Per germline, CDR1 DFQATT and CDR2 SNEGSKA (reference sequence). The CDR3 loop is CSATLAGGTDTQYF. CDR3 bases: TGCAGTGCTACTCTAGCGGGAGGAACAGATACGCAGTATTTT.

Many counts were recorded for this clonotype. The chain employs TRBV19 and TRBJ2-1, with 9 bases that match TRBD2. With V trimmed by 3 bases and J by 7 bases, 7 bases remained unmatched. Germline CDR1 and CDR2: LNHDA and SQIVND (reference sequence). The length of the CDR3 is 15 residues. CDR3 residues: CASSIGGGAANEQFF. CDR3 coding DNA: TGTGCCAGTAGTATCGGCGGGGGGGCCGCAAATGAGCAGTTCTTC.